This T cell receptor beta chain was recovered during a study of OX40 agonist ivuxolimab in advanced cancers. The protocol was immunoSEQ multiplex PCR, while the TCRdb copy is restricted to in-frame clones and leaves out a portion. Altogether about 49,000 clones are present, roughly nine tenths being singletons, with the ten largest covering roughly 54%. V lost 6 bases to trimming and J lost 1 base, with 15 bases between them. This CDR3 has 15 amino acids. CDR1 is SNHLY, CDR2 FYNNEI, per germline. This sequence joins TRBV2 and TRBJ2-5; D is uncertain. The receptor was isolated from an adult with an advanced solid tumor such as melanoma, head and neck, liver or kidney cancer. Sequenced here: CD4+ or CD8+ T cells sorted from blood, sampled in a trial of the OX40 agonist ivuxolimab. The CDR3 loop is CASSELGAAQETQYF. DNA for the CDR3: TGTGCCAGCAGCGAATTAGGAGCAGCCCAAGAGACCCAGTACTTC.